This T cell receptor (beta chain) was identified during a study of CD8 T cells in ankylosing spondylitis. Regarding the study as a whole: The study looked at matched synovial fluid samples from ankylosing spondylitis patients. Disease-linked clones were reported to be significantly enriched there.

This clonotype was detected a few times. Its target is not known. The CDR3 spans 15 residues. The V gene's germline CDR1 is DFQATT and CDR2 SNEGSKA (reference sequence). Trimming shortened V by 5 bases and J by 6 bases, and 21 bases separated the two germline ends. TCRdb called the 5' RACE reads again in MiXCR, with one record for every CDR3 protein. The sample lists 200,000 to 250,000 distinct CDR3 sequences, more than 9% seen once, with 20% to 25% in the top ten. The sequence was obtained from a male donor with ankylosing spondylitis or in good health (not recorded which). Sequencing was carried out using blood, either unsorted or a sorted T cell fraction (not recorded which). The chain is built from TRBV20-1 and TRBJ2-3, with D perhaps matching TRBD1 or TRBD2 (5 bases each). The CDR3 coding sequence is TGCAGTGCTGGCGAGGTGGGGCCATCGGGGGATACGCAGTATTTT. This gives the protein CSAGEVGPSGDTQYF.